The TCR beta chain described here comes from a study of cytomegalovirus exposure and HLA in healthy donors. Per the germline V gene, CDR1 is MNHNS and CDR2 is SASEGT. V gave up 2 bases and J gave up 7 bases, with 15 bases separating them. The CDR3 sequence is 15 residues long. PCR involved 60 Vbeta and 13 Jbeta primers. The assay was immunoSEQ multiplex PCR, and TCRdb's table has in-frame clones only and misses some. The table lists approximately 110,000 clones, roughly 67% of them singletons, with roughly 8.3% in the top ten. The V call is TRBV6-1, the J call TRBJ2-1, with D unclear. The TCR originated in a man aged 18 to 30 in good health and CMV-seropositive. Input material: PBMCs. CDR3 residues: CASSESAGSWNEQFF. The DNA for the CDR3 is TGTGCCAGCAGTGAATCGGCAGGTAGTTGGAATGAGCAGTTCTTC.